Below are 21 T cell receptor beta chains sequenced from a single sample in a study of Graves' ophthalmopathy and Graves' hyperthyroidism. Using RNA transcripts, the TCR beta CDR3 regions were amplified. HTBI primers were used in a first-round RT-PCR, which preceded a second-round multiplex PCR. TCRdb fed the multiplex PCR reads into MiXCR, producing one record per CDR3 protein. The data hold roughly 400,000 distinct CDR3 sequences, with 15% to 20% observed a single time. Sequencing input: peripheral blood. These receptors were obtained from a woman younger than 35 with Graves' ophthalmopathy.

At least ten counts were recorded for this clonotype. The CDR3 reads CASSHNRVENTEAFF. DNA of the CDR3: TGTGCCAGCAGCCATAACAGGGTAGAGAACACTGAAGCTTTCTTT. The chain has TRBV3-1 and TRBJ1-1; possible D gene TRBD1, 6 bases. V gave up 3 bases and J gave up 1 base, with 12 bases separating them. The CDR3 spans 15 residues. The germline gives CDR1 LGHDT, CDR2 YNNKEL (reference sequence). The variable domain in full, with the rest retrieved from reference TRBV3-1 and TRBJ1-1, is DTAVSQTPKYLVTQMGNDKSIKCEQNLGHDTMYWYKQDSKKFLKIMFSYNNKELIINETVPNRFSPKSPDKAHLNLHINSLELGDSAVYFCASSHNRVENTEAFFGQGTRLTVV.

This chain joins TRBV6-1 and TRBJ2-7; no reliable D call. This CDR3 spans 15 amino acids. Germline assignment: CDR1 MNHNS and CDR2 SASEGT. The ends were cut back, 6 bases at V and 0 bases at J, with 15 bases in the middle. The CDR3 DNA reads as TGTGCCAGCAGCCGTACAGCCCAAATCTCCTACGAGCAGTACTTC. Translating gives CASSRTAQISYEQYF.

The sample holds many counts of this clonotype. The rearrangement uses TRBV6-2 or TRBV6-3 and TRBJ1-5; D call uncertain. The length of the CDR3 is 14 residues. From germline, CDR1 is MNHEY and CDR2 SVGEGT. V was shortened by 0 bases and J by 4 bases, with 7 bases between the two germline ends. The CDR3 region is CASSYSLYNQPQHF. The CDR3 DNA follows: TGTGCCAGCAGTTACTCCCTCTATAATCAGCCCCAGCATTTT.

In this sample, this clonotype turned up a few times. The chain carries TRBV28 and TRBJ2-7; TRBD1 matches 7 bases. The germline CDR1 and CDR2 sequences are MDHEN and SYDVKM. The length of the CDR3 is 18 residues. The J segment lost 0 bases and the V segment lost 3 bases, leaving 14 bases of the junction unmatched. CDR3: CASSLILGGQAISYEQYF. DNA of the CDR3: TGTGCCAGCAGTTTGATATTAGGAGGACAGGCCATCTCCTACGAGCAGTACTTC.

CDR3 sequence (DNA): TGTGCCATCAGTGAGTCTTTACAGAACTACGAGCAGTACTTC. It translates to CAISESLQNYEQYF. This chain links TRBV10-3 with TRBJ2-7; D is ambiguous. The V and J ends lost 0 bases and 3 bases respectively, with 9 bases between them. Germline values: CDR1 ENHRY, CDR2 SYGVKD. The CDR3 length is 14 residues.

The sample holds many counts of this clonotype. This chain connects TRBV6-2 or TRBV6-3 to TRBJ2-7; TRBD1 matches 8 bases. The CDR3 extends over 17 amino acids. Trimming removed 0 bases from V and 4 bases from J; junction bases left unmatched: 11. In germline, CDR1 is MNHEY, CDR2 SVGEGT. The CDR3 reads CASSYSSETGASYEQYF. The DNA of the CDR3 is TGTGCCAGCAGTTACTCGTCGGAGACAGGGGCTAGTTACGAGCAGTACTTC.

Many counts were recorded for this clonotype. The J gene is TRBJ1-2, the V gene TRBV6-2 or TRBV6-3; 9 nucleotides align to TRBD1. Per germline, CDR1 MNHEY and CDR2 SVGEGT. J gave up 0 bases and V 9 bases, and 2 bases lay outside the gene matches. The CDR3 contains 13 residues. Written as DNA, the CDR3 is TGTGCCAGTCGGGACAGGGCTAACTATGGCTACACCTTC. It codes for CASRDRANYGYTF.

This clonotype was recorded at least ten times. The chain recombines TRBV6-5 with TRBJ2-2, with D perhaps matching TRBD1 (6 bases). Germline assignment: CDR1 MNHEY and CDR2 SVGAGI. Trimming removed 0 bases at V and 7 bases at J, with 9 bases between. This CDR3 is 14 amino acids long. The CDR3 sequence: CASSYSTGGGELFF. The DNA for the CDR3 is TGTGCCAGCAGTTACTCGACAGGTGGCGGGGAGCTGTTTTTT.

The sample holds many counts of this clonotype. The chain employs TRBV9 and TRBJ1-1; 11 positions agree with TRBD1. The CDR3 is 16 amino acids. In germline, CDR1 is SGDLS, CDR2 YYNGEE. V gave up 2 bases and J gave up 0 bases; unmatched junction bases: 3. The CDR3 here is CASSVGQGALNTEAFF. Written as DNA, the CDR3 is TGTGCCAGCAGCGTTGGACAGGGGGCGTTGAACACTGAAGCTTTCTTT.

This clonotype was counted at least ten times. The V gene is TRBV28, the J gene TRBJ2-5; D possibly corresponds to TRBD2 (7 bases). The V and J ends lost 8 bases and 4 bases respectively, with 20 bases between them. Germline V lookup: CDR1 MDHEN, CDR2 SYDVKM. The CDR3 spans 15 residues. CDR3 DNA: TGTGCCAGCGGTACCCTAGGGGGGGCGGGAGAGACCCAGTACTTC. Protein: CASGTLGGAGETQYF.

In its sample, this clonotype was seen many times. The junction departs from the called germline gene at one end, perhaps through a read error. The rearrangement links TRBV5-1 to TRBJ1-1; D perhaps matches TRBD1 (6 bases). The germline V gene has CDR1 SGHRS and CDR2 YFSETQ. The CDR3 runs 14 residues. CDR3 loop: CASSLGQSNTEAFF. In DNA, the CDR3 is TGTGCCAGCAGTTTAGGACAGTCGAACACTGAAGCTTTCTTT.

V and J are TRBV19 and TRBJ2-7; 8 positions match TRBD1. The germline V gene encodes CDR1 LNHDA and CDR2 SQIVND (reference sequence). The V gene end was trimmed by 4 bases and the J gene end by 3 bases; junction bases not matched to a gene: 17. CDR3 length equals 18 residues. The CDR3 coding sequence is TGTGCCAGTAGTACTATTGGACCCCACAGGGGGAGGCTCTACGAGCAGTACTTC. It specifies CASSTIGPHRGRLYEQYF.

The genes are TRBV20-1 and TRBJ2-3; 13 nucleotides align to TRBD2. Germline V CDR1 and CDR2: DFQATT, SNEGSKA (reference sequence). Germline trimming cut 3 bases from V and 1 base from J; bases unmatched to any gene: 1. The CDR3 covers 15 residues. CDR3 sequence reads: CSASGTSGGTDTQYF. CDR3 DNA: TGCAGTGCTAGCGGGACTAGCGGGGGCACAGATACGCAGTATTTT.

This clonotype occurred many times. The chain carries TRBV19 and TRBJ2-7; D might be TRBD1 (6 bases). CDR1 is LNHDA and CDR2 is SQIVND in the germline V gene (reference sequence). The V and J ends lost 4 bases and 2 bases respectively, with 12 bases between them. The length of the CDR3 is 14 residues. In DNA form, the CDR3 reads TGTGCCAGTAGTACTCGGGACAAAGCCTACGAGCAGTACTTC. Translated: CASSTRDKAYEQYF.

The V and J genes are TRBV7-2 and TRBJ1-2; weak D call: TRBD1 (5 bases). This CDR3 is 14 amino acids long. Looked up from germline, CDR1 is SGHTA and CDR2 is FQGNSA. V was pared by 3 bases and J by 2 bases, with 10 bases between. CDR3 amino acids: CASSFRDGNYGYTF. The CDR3 coding sequence is TGTGCCAGCAGCTTCCGGGACGGGAACTATGGCTACACCTTC.

This clonotype was observed at least ten times. V usage is TRBV28 and J usage is TRBJ1-4; 7 nucleotides line up with TRBD1. Trimming removed 5 bases from V and 2 bases from J; junction bases left unmatched: 2. CDR3 length: 14 amino acids. Germline values: CDR1 MDHEN, CDR2 SYDVKM. CDR3 in DNA: TGTGCCAGCAGTCTCAGGGGGACTAATGAAAAACTGTTTTTT. Translation gives CASSLRGTNEKLFF. The full variable domain, rest sourced from reference TRBV28 and TRBJ1-4, is DVKVTQSSRYLVKRTGEKVFLECVQDMDHENMFWYRQDPGLGLRLIYFSYDVKMKEKGDIPEGYSVSREKKERFSLILESASTNQTSMYLCASSLRGTNEKLFFGSGTQLSVL.

This clonotype was picked up many times. The chain recombines TRBV10-3 with TRBJ2-7, with D possibly being TRBD1 (6 bases). Trimming took 6 bases from V and 6 from J, leaving 12 bases between them. Germline CDR1 is ENHRY and CDR2 is SYGVKD. The CDR3 contains 12 residues. The CDR3 DNA is TGTGCCATCAGCGAACAGGGTTCCGAGCAGTACTTC. Protein sequence: CAISEQGSEQYF.

At least ten counts were recorded for this clonotype. J is TRBJ2-7 and V is TRBV11-2; 10 nucleotides match TRBD2. V gave up 6 bases and J gave up 3 bases; unmatched junction bases: 5. The CDR3 has 14 amino acids. CDR1 SGHAT and CDR2 FQNNGV come from the germline V gene. Here the CDR3 DNA reads TGTGCCAGCAGTACCAGACTAGCGGGCTACGAGCAGTACTTC. Protein: CASSTRLAGYEQYF.

The chain recombines TRBV28 with TRBJ1-5; D not resolved. This CDR3 is 16 amino acids long. Trimming shortened V by 4 bases and J by 4 bases, and 17 bases separated the two germline ends. CDR1 is MDHEN, CDR2 SYDVKM, per germline. In DNA, the CDR3 is TGTGCCAGCAGTTACGCCCGTGGGGTGACGAATCAGCCCCAGCATTTT. Residues: CASSYARGVTNQPQHF.

Many counts were recorded for this clonotype. The chain is built from TRBV28 and TRBJ2-7; no reliable D call. The germline V gene has CDR1 MDHEN and CDR2 SYDVKM. This CDR3 contains 13 residues. V lost 1 base to trimming and J lost 3 bases, with 7 bases between them. As DNA, the CDR3 is TGTGCCAGCAGTTTATACAGCAACTACGAGCAGTACTTC. It specifies CASSLYSNYEQYF.

Here the CDR3 reads CSARGQGHQETQYF. In DNA form, the CDR3 reads TGCAGTGCTAGGGGACAGGGCCATCAAGAGACCCAGTACTTC. The gene calls are TRBV20-1 and TRBJ2-5; TRBD1 matches at 9 bases. J was trimmed by 2 bases and V by 3 bases; bases with no gene match: 4. The germline V gene encodes CDR1 DFQATT and CDR2 SNEGSKA (reference sequence). CDR3 length: 14 residues.